This T cell receptor beta chain originates from a study of T-cell memory formation after mild COVID-19. Study overall: There were largely donor-specific TCR clusters. Study-wide points: CD4/CD8 balance characterized clones contracting day 15 to 85, and CD4+ skew characterized later expanders.

TCRdb independently ran MiXCR on the 5' RACE reads; one entry per CDR3 protein. Here the sample spans 250,000 to 300,000 distinct CDR3 sequences, more than 15% being singletons. The CDR3 is 12 amino acids. The ends were cut back, 7 bases at V and 8 bases at J, with 14 bases in the middle. Concerning this clonotype itself: The antigen remains unidentified.

The clonotype was recovered from a man between 18 and 29 years old who had mild COVID-19 (a few samples of this study predate the infection). Cell type and time point are not known. V gene TRBV12-3 or TRBV12-4 combines with J gene TRBJ1-2; D possibly corresponds to TRBD1 (6 bases). Sequenced: PBMCs or a T cell subset sorted from them (not recorded which). The CDR3 protein is CASKGGADGYTF. Written as DNA, the CDR3 is TGTGCCAGCAAGGGGGGGGCAGACGGCTACACCTTC.